This T cell receptor beta chain was observed in a study of breast tumors, draining lymph nodes, adjacent tissues (dated by TCRdb to the mid-2010s). Concerning the study at large: Breast cancer patients provided tumor, adjacent nontumor tissue and axillary lymph nodes, and the study compared the TCR beta repertoires across these three sources. In human breast cancer, the study set out to assess how tumor, surrounding tissue and draining lymph node repertoires relate to one another and whether T cells might be exchanged between them.

Sequencing instrument: Illumina HiSeq 2000. Multiplex PCR amplification was used to generate the TCR beta chain libraries. High-throughput sequencing was used to analyze the amplified TCR beta chain products. TCRdb reanalyzed the raw reads on its own, using fastp at Q25 for trimming and MiXCR for clone calling, and kept in-frame beta chains. Every entry covers one CDR3 protein and lists the most common genes and DNA from its rows. The sample yields over 60,000 distinct CDR3 sequences; less than 50% were counted once. 8% to 9.5% of the sample lies in the top ten. With respect to this clonotype: Its antigen specificity is not known. A junction end diverges from the germline sequence, so it may reflect a read error.

Results and caveats for the whole study, not just this receptor: The data were judged consistent with most tumor T cells deriving from the lymph node and then expanding within tumor tissue. The conclusion that tumor T cells originate in lymph nodes was presented as consistent with a hypothesis rather than as directly demonstrated. T-cell repertoire diversity in tumors was found to be lower than in lymph nodes but higher than in nontumor tissue, and preferential V and J gene usage was observed. The similarity between tumor and nontumor tissue repertoires was significantly greater in luminal-like breast cancer than in basal-like breast cancer.

The source of this sequence is a female donor with breast cancer. Some clones in this sample may be carry-over from other donors' samples. The sample comprised breast tumor tissue.

The nucleotide sequence is TGTGCCACCTCCTGGGGTGGACCCCTCCACTTC. Protein translation: CATSWGGPLHF. This chain joins TRBV24-1 to TRBJ1-6, with the D gene not confidently named. Reading the germline V gene gives CDR1 KGHDR and CDR2 SFDVKD. Measured from the cysteine to the phenylalanine, the CDR3 is 11 residues long. The DNA shown is the 33-base CDR3, in frame from base 1.